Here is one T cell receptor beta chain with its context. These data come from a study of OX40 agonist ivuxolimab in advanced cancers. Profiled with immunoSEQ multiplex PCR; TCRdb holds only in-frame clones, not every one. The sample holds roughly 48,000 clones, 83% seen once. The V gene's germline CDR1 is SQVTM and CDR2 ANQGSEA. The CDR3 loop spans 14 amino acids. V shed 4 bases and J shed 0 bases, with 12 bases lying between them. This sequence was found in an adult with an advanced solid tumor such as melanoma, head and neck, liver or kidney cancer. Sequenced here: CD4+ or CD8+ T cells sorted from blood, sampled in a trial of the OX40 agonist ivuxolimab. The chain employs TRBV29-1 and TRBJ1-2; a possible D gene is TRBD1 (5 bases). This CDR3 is CSVGREQTNYGYTF. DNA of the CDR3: TGCAGCGTTGGCAGGGAACAAACTAACTATGGCTACACCTTC.